This TCR beta chain was observed in a study of post-analysis software for immune sequencing data. Study-level findings and limits: Patients used about 5 TRBV segments, including TRBV5-6, TRBV5-1 and TRBV20-1, more often than controls.

Included in the TCR beta cDNA libraries were unique molecular identifiers. Yield was about 500,000 cDNA molecules from around 0.96 to 9.9 million T cells. TCRdb analysed the PCR reads with MiXCR anew, one entry per CDR3 protein. This table has roughly 410,000 distinct CDR3 sequences, roughly 30% appearing once. On this clonotype: The target antigen is unknown.

The CDR3 spans 15 residues. With 5 bases clipped from V and 2 bases from J, the junction kept 6 bases outside the gene matches. The germline gives CDR1 SGHTA, CDR2 FQGTGA. Specimen: blood. The chain joins TRBV7-3 to TRBJ2-3; 8 positions match TRBD2. The clonotype originates from a girl between 10 and 17 years old with multiple sclerosis. CDR3 sequence: CASSPSGGTTDTQYF. For the CDR3, the DNA is TGTGCCAGCAGCCCCAGCGGGGGAACCACAGATACGCAGTATTTT.